This TCR beta chain stems from a study of cytomegalovirus exposure and HLA in healthy donors. General study findings and limits: When a later analysis compared HLA-associated TCR beta chains with equally common others, the HLA-associated chains turned out to be more clonally expanded and to have lower generation probabilities. An ancestry cluster, one associated with Asian ancestry, reportedly showed fewer N-insertions than the approximately 670-donor mean in a later analysis. It was assumed in the presence/absence analyses that sequencing depth was roughly uniform across donors.

PCR used 60 Vbeta primers and 13 Jbeta primers. Measured with immunoSEQ multiplex PCR; TCRdb has only the in-frame clones, and not every one. The sample yields more than 85,000 clones, 65% to 80% seen once. In nominal health when sampled, donors likely had unrecorded immune exposures nonetheless. Comments on this clone: Antigen: not known.

CDR1 is SGHVS and CDR2 is FNYEAQ in the germline V gene. The V gene end was trimmed by 3 bases and the J gene end by 1 base; junction bases not matched to a gene: 4. The CDR3 is 15 residues long. This receptor was identified in a male donor in good health and CMV-seronegative. The sequenced sample consisted of PBMCs. The gene calls are TRBV7-6 and TRBJ2-3; 7 bases match TRBD1. CDR3 DNA sequence: TGTGCCAGCAGCTTGGACAGGTTCGGCACAGATACGCAGTATTTT. It yields the protein CASSLDRFGTDTQYF.